This passage covers 32 T cell receptor delta chains from one sample sequenced in a study of Vδ1+ human thymocytes. Findings and limits, study-wide: Highly polyclonal TRG and TRD repertoires with Gaussian CDR3 length distributions appeared in thymus.

The template was reverse-transcribed extracted RNA. The CDR3 regions were amplified by multiplex PCR from V-gene primers to a constant-region primer. TCRdb called clones anew from the multiplex PCR reads with CATT. The data hold 23,000 or so delta-chain clones, with approximately 32% observed a single time. No antigen is known for these receptors. Sequenced sample: Vdelta1+ gamma-delta thymocytes from the thymus. As for subset: FACS-sorted CD3+ TCRalphabeta- TCRVdelta1+ TCRVdelta2- thymocytes. These receptors originate from a boy under two years old who had congenital heart surgery.

This clone appeared a single time. The rearrangement links TRDV1 to TRDJ1; 7 bases map to TRDD3. The trim removed 0 bases at V and 11 bases at J, leaving 24 bases unmatched. Germline V gives CDR1 TSWWSYY, CDR2 QGS. The CDR3 is made up of 19 amino acids. DNA for the CDR3: TGTGCTCTTGGGGAACTAGTAAACCGATCGGAGTGGCCGGGGATAGAGCTCATCTTT. Protein sequence: CALGELVNRSEWPGIELIF.

This clone has more than one count but fewer than ten. The rearrangement uses TRDV1 and TRDJ1; perhaps TRDD3 as D (6 bases). Germline loops: CDR1 TSWWSYY, CDR2 QGS. The CDR3 spans 14 residues. V lost 0 bases, J lost 4 bases, and 9 bases lay in between. CDR3 amino acids: CALGELKGIDKLIF. DNA of the CDR3: TGTGCTCTTGGGGAACTGAAGGGGATCGATAAACTCATCTTT.

V usage is TRDV1 and J usage is TRDJ1; D possibly matches TRDD2 or TRDD3 (5 bases each). V was cut by 2 bases and J by 0 bases, with 31 bases left in between. The germline CDR1 and CDR2 sequences are TSWWSYY and QGS. There are 22 residues in the CDR3. Written as DNA, the CDR3 is TGTGCTCTTGGGGAAGGTTGGGGCCTACTTCTGTTAGGGACTCTCAACACCGATAAACTCATCTTT. Protein product: CALGEGWGLLLLGTLNTDKLIF.

The chain carries TRDV1 and TRDJ1; TRDD3 matches at 11 bases. Germline loops: CDR1 TSWWSYY, CDR2 QGS. Losses at the gene ends were 4 bases for V and 1 base for J; bases not matched to a gene: 32. This CDR3 comprises 25 residues. The CDR3 sequence: CALGGRHRPRRLGDKPFFSTDKLIF. The DNA for the CDR3 is TGTGCTCTTGGGGGCCGACACCGCCCCCGCCGACTGGGGGATAAGCCTTTCTTCTCCACCGATAAACTCATCTTT.

By proportion, this clone is medium-sized. The V and J genes are TRDV2 and TRDJ1; D possibly corresponds to TRDD3 (5 bases). In germline, CDR1 is GEAIGNYY, CDR2 EKD. This CDR3 comprises 18 residues. Between the trimmed V and J ends, which lost 5 bases and 0 bases, there was a span of 24 bases. CDR3 nucleotide sequence: TGTGCCTGTGCAACCGAACACCATACTGGTTCTTACACCGATAAACTCATCTTT. It translates to CACATEHHTGSYTDKLIF.

This clone occurred a few times. The chain employs TRDV1 and TRDJ1, with D tentatively TRDD2 (5 bases). The V end was cut by 0 bases, the J end by 6 bases, with 14 bases between. CDR1 and CDR2 from the germline V gene are TSWWSYY and QGS. The CDR3 sequence is 15 residues long. CDR3 nucleotide sequence: TGTGCTCTTGGGGAACTAGCCCTACGTACAAATAAACTCATCTTT. It encodes CALGELALRTNKLIF.

This clone was observed a handful of times. The sample holds other DNA sequences that translate to the same CDR3. This chain connects TRDV1 to TRDJ1; D remains unclear. CDR1 is TSWWSYY and CDR2 is QGS in the germline V gene. The CDR3 sequence is 19 residues long. Trimming pared 1 base from V and 0 bases from J, leaving 21 bases between. The CDR3 reads CALGEPSCLPRLYTDKLIF. CDR3 sequence (DNA): TGTGCTCTTGGGGAACCTAGCTGCCTCCCCCGGCTGTACACCGATAAACTCATCTTT.

This clone was counted a few times. This chain links TRDV1 with TRDJ1; 11 positions match TRDD3. The germline V gene has CDR1 TSWWSYY and CDR2 QGS. V was clipped by 0 bases and J by 0 bases; unmatched bases: 21. This CDR3 comprises 23 residues. The CDR3 protein is CALGELALSWGIQWPQYTDKLIF. CDR3 in DNA: TGTGCTCTTGGGGAACTAGCTCTTAGCTGGGGGATACAGTGGCCTCAATACACCGATAAACTCATCTTT.

The chain is built from TRDV1 and TRDJ1, with unresolved D. CDR1 and CDR2 (germline): TSWWSYY, QGS. Trimming stripped 5 bases from V and 2 bases from J, with 12 bases between. CDR3 size: 14 residues. The DNA of the CDR3 is TGTGCTCTTGGGACCCGGGGTAAGACCGATAAACTCATCTTT. The encoded protein is CALGTRGKTDKLIF.

In its sample, this clone ranks as medium-sized. The rearrangement links TRDV1 to TRDJ1; possible D gene TRDD2, 6 bases. The V and J ends lost 2 bases and 7 bases respectively, with 20 bases between them. The V gene's germline CDR1 is TSWWSYY and CDR2 QGS. The CDR3 covers 16 residues. This CDR3 is CALGEAVEAFQSKLIF. CDR3 DNA sequence: TGTGCTCTTGGGGAAGCCGTTGAGGCCTTCCAGTCTAAACTCATCTTT.

As for this clone: This could be a read error, since a much larger clone is one nucleotide away. The rearrangement links TRDV1 to TRDJ1, with D perhaps given as TRDD2 or TRDD3 (5 bases each). The CDR3 has 18 amino acids. CDR1 is TSWWSYY, CDR2 QGS, per germline. The CDR3 DNA reads as TGTGCTGTTGGGGAACCCCGCCCTACGGGGGGCTACACCGATAAACTCATCTTT. Its protein product is CAVGEPRPTGGYTDKLIF.

There are a few counts of this clone. J is TRDJ1 and V is TRDV1; 12 bases fit TRDD3. Germline assignment: CDR1 TSWWSYY and CDR2 QGS. The CDR3 is 21 residues long. Losses at the gene ends were 2 bases for V and 1 base for J; bases not matched to a gene: 17. The DNA for the CDR3 is TGTGCTCTTGGGGAATCTTCCCCCTCTACTGGGGGATACCGGGGCACCGATAAACTCATCTTT. The encoded protein is CALGESSPSTGGYRGTDKLIF.

Turning to this clone: A single base separates this from a much larger clone, so it may be a read error. The V call is TRDV2, the J call TRDJ1; D is unclear. The CDR3 runs to 13 residues. The germline V gene encodes CDR1 GEAIGNYY and CDR2 EKD. V lost 7 bases, J lost 4 bases, and 15 bases lay in between. The CDR3 sequence: CACGGGFVDKLIF. CDR3 nucleotides: TGTGCCTGCGGAGGAGGATTCGTCGATAAACTCATCTTT.

With regard to this clone: One end of the junction varies from germline; a read error may be responsible. Different DNA sequences within this sample yield the same CDR3. The chain employs TRDV1 and TRDJ2; a weak D match, TRDD3 (5 bases). Per the germline V gene, CDR1 is TSWWSYY and CDR2 is QGS. This CDR3 comprises 15 residues. The CDR3 region is CALGEGSGRAAQLFF. The DNA of the CDR3 is TGCGCTCTTGGGGAAGGATCTGGGAGGGCAGCACAACTCTTCTTT.

This chain connects TRDV1 to TRDJ1, with D tentatively TRDD3 (6 bases). CDR3 length: 19 residues. Germline lookup yields CDR1 TSWWSYY and CDR2 QGS. V was clipped by 2 bases and J by 6 bases, with 28 bases between them. The CDR3 sequence is CALGEKRTPKPLGTYKLIF. CDR3 DNA sequence: TGTGCTCTTGGGGAAAAACGGACTCCGAAGCCTCTGGGGACATATAAACTCATCTTT.

The V and J genes are TRDV1 and TRDJ1, with TRDD3 identical over 12 bases. The germline V gene encodes CDR1 TSWWSYY and CDR2 QGS. Trimming cost V 0 bases and J 0 bases; bases outside gene matches: 26. CDR3 length equals 25 residues. The CDR3 reads CALGELGPSFWGIRGEGAYTDKLIF. Here the CDR3 DNA reads TGTGCTCTTGGGGAACTAGGGCCCTCTTTCTGGGGGATACGGGGCGAAGGGGCGTACACCGATAAACTCATCTTT.

Note on this clone: A much larger clone differs by one base, so this may be a read error. V is TRDV1 and J is TRDJ1; no reliable D call. The CDR3 has 14 amino acids. Germline-derived CDR1 and CDR2 are TSWWSYY and QGS. Here the CDR3 reads CALGVPRDTDQLIF. The CDR3, as DNA: TGTGCTCTTGGGGTGCCCAGGGACACCGATCAACTCATCTTT.

This clone has only a few counts. The chain uses TRDV1 and TRDJ1; 12 nucleotides match TRDD3. The CDR3 has 22 amino acids. Germline-derived CDR1 and CDR2 are TSWWSYY and QGS. V was clipped by 3 bases and J by 0 bases; unmatched bases: 20. CDR3 region: CALGEVSYPTLGDTLNTDKLIF. DNA of the CDR3: TGTGCTCTTGGGGAGGTTTCCTATCCCACCCTGGGGGATACGCTGAACACCGATAAACTCATCTTT.

As for this clone: Different DNA sequences within this sample yield the same CDR3. J is TRDJ1 and V is TRDV1; 8 bases agree with TRDD3. V was clipped by 7 bases and J by 0 bases; unmatched bases: 31. The CDR3 runs 23 residues. The V gene's germline CDR1 is TSWWSYY and CDR2 QGS. The CDR3 nucleotides are TGTGCTCTTGCTCCCCGACCAACACGCTTCTCTGGGGGACCGCCAGATAACACCGATAAACTCATCTTT. It yields the protein CALAPRPTRFSGGPPDNTDKLIF.

V gene TRDV1 combines with J gene TRDJ1, with TRDD3 identical over 9 bases. V was clipped by 2 bases and J by 10 bases; unmatched bases: 23. The CDR3 loop spans 19 amino acids. Germline loops: CDR1 TSWWSYY, CDR2 QGS. The CDR3 nucleotides are TGTGCTCTTGGGGAAGTCGCCTCCGCCTGGGGATACGGGCCAAGGGGACTCATCTTT. It yields the protein CALGEVASAWGYGPRGLIF.

This clone was seen a few times. V is TRDV1 and J is TRDJ1; 7 bases align to TRDD2. V lost 4 bases, J lost 8 bases, and 25 bases stayed unmatched. Germline CDR1 TSWWSYY, CDR2 QGS. This CDR3 has 19 amino acids. CDR3 coding DNA: TGTGCTCTTGGGGGCCACCGTTCCTACCATGATTCCGACCGGGGGAAACTCATCTTT. Encoded protein: CALGGHRSYHDSDRGKLIF.

A remark on this clone: This may come from a read error, since a much larger clone is one base off. The V gene is TRDV1, the J gene TRDJ1, with 8 bases matching TRDD3. Germline values: CDR1 TSWWSYY, CDR2 QGS. Unmatched junction bases numbered 12, after V lost 0 bases and J lost 6 bases. This CDR3 has 17 amino acids. CDR3 bases: TGTGCTCTTGGGGAACTAGGCTTCCCCTGGGGGAGCTATAAACTCATCTTT. It encodes CALGELGFPWGSYKLIF.

The chain joins TRDV1 to TRDJ1; weak D call: TRDD3 (5 bases). The V gene's germline CDR1 is TSWWSYY and CDR2 QGS. CDR3 size: 20 residues. Deletions cut 5 bases from V and 4 bases from J, with 32 bases between. The CDR3 region has the DNA TGTGCTCTTGGGTATCCCTTGGGTCTGGGAGATCTTCAGCTCTTCGATAAACTCATCTTT. Protein product: CALGYPLGLGDLQLFDKLIF.

This clone was counted a few times. The V and J genes are TRDV1 and TRDJ1; the D gene is possibly TRDD3 (5 bases). The CDR3 spans 16 residues. V was cut by 4 bases and J by 6 bases, with 21 bases left in between. CDR1 is TSWWSYY and CDR2 is QGS in the germline V gene. The CDR3 region has the DNA TGTGCTCTTGGGGCCGGCCTCGAGGGGGGGCCATATAAACTCATCTTT. Translation gives CALGAGLEGGPYKLIF.

This clone is a singleton in its sample. The chain employs TRDV1 and TRDJ1; D not resolved. Germline CDR1 is TSWWSYY and CDR2 is QGS. The CDR3 totals 13 residues. The germline V and J ends were trimmed by 4 bases and 9 bases, with 15 bases remaining between them. CDR3 bases: TGTGCTCTTGGGGGGGCGGGACGACTGCAACTCATCTTT. As protein: CALGGAGRLQLIF.

This clone was observed a few times. This chain connects TRDV1 to TRDJ1; TRDD3 aligns across 9 bases. The CDR3 has 16 residues. The germline V gene encodes CDR1 TSWWSYY and CDR2 QGS. V lost 3 bases and J lost 5; bases outside the gene matches: 10. The CDR3: CALGEGTGDTRDKLIF. The CDR3 DNA sequence: TGTGCTCTTGGGGAGGGCACTGGGGATACGCGGGATAAACTCATCTTT.

The chain uses TRDV2 and TRDJ1; 9 nucleotides agree with TRDD3. V shed 9 bases, J shed 1 base, and the junction held 17 bases outside the gene matches. CDR1 is GEAIGNYY and CDR2 is EKD in the germline V gene. This CDR3 is built from 17 residues. Here the CDR3 DNA reads TGTGCCACCGGATTTTGCTGGGGGATTTCGACCACCGATAAACTCATCTTT. It yields the protein CATGFCWGISTTDKLIF.

Details on this clone: This may be a read error: a much more frequent sequence differs by one nucleotide. This chain uses TRDV1 with TRDJ1; perhaps TRDD3 as D (5 bases). Trimming stripped 1 base from V and 11 bases from J, with 23 bases between. This CDR3 spans 16 amino acids. CDR1 is TSWWSYY, CDR2 QGS, per germline. The CDR3 region has the DNA TGTGCTCTTGGGGAACGGCCTAGTTGCGGGGAGACGCGGCTCATCTTT. Its protein is CALGERPSCGETRLIF.

Note on this clone: This specimen includes other DNA sequences encoding the same CDR3. This chain uses TRDV1 with TRDJ1, with D perhaps TRDD2 (6 bases). The CDR3 contains 17 residues. From germline, CDR1 is TSWWSYY and CDR2 QGS. Trimming took 5 bases from V and 4 from J, leaving 23 bases between them. CDR3 nucleotides: TGTGCTCTTGGGAAGGGTCCTACGGGGTCGGCTTACGATAAACTCATCTTT. As protein: CALGKGPTGSAYDKLIF.

The V call is TRDV1, the J call TRDJ1, with 7 bases fitting TRDD3. The CDR3 length is 17 residues. Per germline, CDR1 TSWWSYY and CDR2 QGS. V lost 1 base to trimming and J lost 5 bases; unmatched junction nucleotides: 13. CDR3 protein: CALGEPYSAGITDKLIF. The DNA for the CDR3 is TGTGCTCTTGGGGAACCCTACTCGGCGGGGATAACTGATAAACTCATCTTT.

In this sample, this clone turned up a few times. This sequence joins TRDV1 and TRDJ1; D unresolved. Germline V gene data show CDR1 as TSWWSYY and CDR2 as QGS. V lost 7 bases to trimming and J lost 3 bases, with 15 bases between them. The length of the CDR3 is 14 residues. CDR3 DNA: TGTGCTCTTGAGGACCCTCTTAGTTCCGATAAACTCATCTTT. It yields the protein CALEDPLSSDKLIF.

At least ten counts were recorded for this clone. The V and J genes are TRDV1 and TRDJ1; 10 nucleotides line up with TRDD3. Germline CDR1 reads TSWWSYY; CDR2 reads QGS. V dropped 5 bases and J dropped 0; count of bases not matched to a gene: 24. The CDR3 loop spans 22 amino acids. CDR3 DNA: TGTGCTCTTGGGTACATTGGGAGTACTGGGGGATCGACCGTCTCCTACACCGATAAACTCATCTTT. Translating it yields CALGYIGSTGGSTVSYTDKLIF.